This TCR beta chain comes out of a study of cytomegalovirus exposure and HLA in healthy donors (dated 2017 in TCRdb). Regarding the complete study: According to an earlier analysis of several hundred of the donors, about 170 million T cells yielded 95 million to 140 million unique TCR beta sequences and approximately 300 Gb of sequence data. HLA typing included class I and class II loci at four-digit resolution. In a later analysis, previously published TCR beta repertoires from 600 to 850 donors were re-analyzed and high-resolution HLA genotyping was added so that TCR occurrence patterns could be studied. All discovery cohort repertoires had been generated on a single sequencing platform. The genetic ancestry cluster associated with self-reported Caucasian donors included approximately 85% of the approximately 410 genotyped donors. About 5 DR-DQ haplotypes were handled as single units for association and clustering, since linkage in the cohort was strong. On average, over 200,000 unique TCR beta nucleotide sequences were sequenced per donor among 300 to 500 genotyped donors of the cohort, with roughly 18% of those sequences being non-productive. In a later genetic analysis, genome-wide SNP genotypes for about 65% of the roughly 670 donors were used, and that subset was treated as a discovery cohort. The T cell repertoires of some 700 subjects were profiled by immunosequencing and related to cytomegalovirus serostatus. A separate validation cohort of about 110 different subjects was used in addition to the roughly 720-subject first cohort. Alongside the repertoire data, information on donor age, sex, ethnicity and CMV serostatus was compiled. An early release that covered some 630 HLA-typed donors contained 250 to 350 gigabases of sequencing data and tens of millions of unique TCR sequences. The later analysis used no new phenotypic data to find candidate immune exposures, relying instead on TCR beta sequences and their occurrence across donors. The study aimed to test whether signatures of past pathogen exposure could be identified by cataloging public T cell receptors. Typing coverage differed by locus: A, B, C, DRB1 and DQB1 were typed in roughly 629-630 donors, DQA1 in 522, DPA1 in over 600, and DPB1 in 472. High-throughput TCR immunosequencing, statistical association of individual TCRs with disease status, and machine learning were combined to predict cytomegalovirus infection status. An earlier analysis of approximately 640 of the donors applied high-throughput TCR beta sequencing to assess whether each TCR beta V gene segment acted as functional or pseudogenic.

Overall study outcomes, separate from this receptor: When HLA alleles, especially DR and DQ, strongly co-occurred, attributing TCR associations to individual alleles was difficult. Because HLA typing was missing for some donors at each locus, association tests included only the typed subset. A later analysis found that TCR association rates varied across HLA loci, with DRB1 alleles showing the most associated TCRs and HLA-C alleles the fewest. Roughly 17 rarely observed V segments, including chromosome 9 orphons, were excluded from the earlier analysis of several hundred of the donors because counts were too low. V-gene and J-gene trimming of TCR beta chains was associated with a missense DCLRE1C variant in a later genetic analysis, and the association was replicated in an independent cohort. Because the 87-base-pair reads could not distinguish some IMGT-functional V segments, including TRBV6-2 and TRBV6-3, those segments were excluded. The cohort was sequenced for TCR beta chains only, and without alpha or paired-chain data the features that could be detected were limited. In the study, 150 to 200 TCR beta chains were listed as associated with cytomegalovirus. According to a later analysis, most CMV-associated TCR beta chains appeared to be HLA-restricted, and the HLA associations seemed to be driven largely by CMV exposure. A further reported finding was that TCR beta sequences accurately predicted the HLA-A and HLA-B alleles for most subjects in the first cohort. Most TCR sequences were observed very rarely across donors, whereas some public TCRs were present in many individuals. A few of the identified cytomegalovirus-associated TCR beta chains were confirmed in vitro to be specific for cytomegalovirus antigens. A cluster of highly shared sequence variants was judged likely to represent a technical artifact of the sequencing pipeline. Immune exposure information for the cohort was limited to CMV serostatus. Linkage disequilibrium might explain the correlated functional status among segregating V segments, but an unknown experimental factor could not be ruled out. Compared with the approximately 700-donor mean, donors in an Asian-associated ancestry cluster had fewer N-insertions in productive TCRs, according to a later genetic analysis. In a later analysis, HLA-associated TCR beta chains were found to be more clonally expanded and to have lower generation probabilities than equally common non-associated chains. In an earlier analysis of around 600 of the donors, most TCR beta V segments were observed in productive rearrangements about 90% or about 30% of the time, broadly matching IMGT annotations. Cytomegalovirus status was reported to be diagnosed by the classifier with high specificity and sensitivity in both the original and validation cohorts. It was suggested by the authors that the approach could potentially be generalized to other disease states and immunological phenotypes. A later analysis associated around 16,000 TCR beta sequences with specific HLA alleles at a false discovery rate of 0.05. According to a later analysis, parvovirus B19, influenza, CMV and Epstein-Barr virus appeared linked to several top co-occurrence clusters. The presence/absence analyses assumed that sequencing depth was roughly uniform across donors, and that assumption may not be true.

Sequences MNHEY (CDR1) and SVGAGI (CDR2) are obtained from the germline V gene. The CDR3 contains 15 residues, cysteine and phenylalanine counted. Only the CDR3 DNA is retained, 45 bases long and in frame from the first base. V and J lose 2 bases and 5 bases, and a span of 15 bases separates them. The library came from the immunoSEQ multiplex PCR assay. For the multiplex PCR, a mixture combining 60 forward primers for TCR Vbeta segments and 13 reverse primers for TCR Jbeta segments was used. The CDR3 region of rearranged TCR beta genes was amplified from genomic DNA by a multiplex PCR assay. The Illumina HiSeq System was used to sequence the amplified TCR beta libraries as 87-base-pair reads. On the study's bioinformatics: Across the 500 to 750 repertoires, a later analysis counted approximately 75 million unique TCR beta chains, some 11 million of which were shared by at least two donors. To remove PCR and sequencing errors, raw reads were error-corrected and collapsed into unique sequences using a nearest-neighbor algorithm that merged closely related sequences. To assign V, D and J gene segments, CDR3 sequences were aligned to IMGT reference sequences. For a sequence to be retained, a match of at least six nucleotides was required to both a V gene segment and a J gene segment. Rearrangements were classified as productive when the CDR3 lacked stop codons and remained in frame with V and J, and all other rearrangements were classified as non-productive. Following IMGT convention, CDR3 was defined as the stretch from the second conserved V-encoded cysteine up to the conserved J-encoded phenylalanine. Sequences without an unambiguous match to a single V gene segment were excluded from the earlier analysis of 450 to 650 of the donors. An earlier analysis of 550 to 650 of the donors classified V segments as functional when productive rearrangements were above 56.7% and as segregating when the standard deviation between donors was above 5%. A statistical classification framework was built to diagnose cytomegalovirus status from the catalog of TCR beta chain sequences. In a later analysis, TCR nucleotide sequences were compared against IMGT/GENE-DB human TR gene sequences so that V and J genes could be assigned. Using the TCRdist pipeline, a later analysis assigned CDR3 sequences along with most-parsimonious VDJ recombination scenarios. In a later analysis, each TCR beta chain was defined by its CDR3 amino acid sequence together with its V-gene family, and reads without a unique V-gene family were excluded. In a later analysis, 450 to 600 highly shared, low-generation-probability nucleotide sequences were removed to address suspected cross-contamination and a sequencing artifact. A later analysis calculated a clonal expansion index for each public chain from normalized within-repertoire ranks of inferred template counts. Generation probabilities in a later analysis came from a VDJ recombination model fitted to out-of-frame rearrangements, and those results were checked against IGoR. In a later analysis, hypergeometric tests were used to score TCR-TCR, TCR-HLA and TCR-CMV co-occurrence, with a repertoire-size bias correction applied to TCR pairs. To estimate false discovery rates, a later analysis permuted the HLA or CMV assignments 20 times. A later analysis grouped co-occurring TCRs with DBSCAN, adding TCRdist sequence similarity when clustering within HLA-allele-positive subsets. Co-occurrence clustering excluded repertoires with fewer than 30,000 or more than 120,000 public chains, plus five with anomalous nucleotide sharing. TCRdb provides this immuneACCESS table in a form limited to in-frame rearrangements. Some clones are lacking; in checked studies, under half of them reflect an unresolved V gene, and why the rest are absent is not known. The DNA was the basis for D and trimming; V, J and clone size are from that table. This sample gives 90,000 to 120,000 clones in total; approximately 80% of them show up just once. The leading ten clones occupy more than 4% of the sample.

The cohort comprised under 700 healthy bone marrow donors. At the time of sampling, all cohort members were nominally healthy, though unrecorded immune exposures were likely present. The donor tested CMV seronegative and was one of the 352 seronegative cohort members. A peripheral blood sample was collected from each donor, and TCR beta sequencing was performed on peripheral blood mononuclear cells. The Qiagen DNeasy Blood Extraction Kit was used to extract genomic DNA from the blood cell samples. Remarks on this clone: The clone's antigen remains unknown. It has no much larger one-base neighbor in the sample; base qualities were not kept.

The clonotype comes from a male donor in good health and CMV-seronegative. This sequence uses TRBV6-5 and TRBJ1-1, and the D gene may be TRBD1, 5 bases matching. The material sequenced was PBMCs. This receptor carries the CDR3 CASSYGVGVYTEAFF. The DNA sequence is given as TGTGCCAGCAGTTACGGGGTAGGGGTTTATACTGAAGCTTTCTTT.